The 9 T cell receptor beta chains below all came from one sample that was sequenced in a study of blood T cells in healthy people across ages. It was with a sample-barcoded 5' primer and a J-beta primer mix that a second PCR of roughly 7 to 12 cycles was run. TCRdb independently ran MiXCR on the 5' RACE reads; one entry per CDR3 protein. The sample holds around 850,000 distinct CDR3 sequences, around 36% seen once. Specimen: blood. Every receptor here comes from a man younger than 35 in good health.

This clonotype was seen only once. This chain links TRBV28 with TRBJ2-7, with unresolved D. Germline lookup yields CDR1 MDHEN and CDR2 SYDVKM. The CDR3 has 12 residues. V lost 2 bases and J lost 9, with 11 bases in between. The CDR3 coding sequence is TGTGCCAGCAGTTTAAGAAACAGAGTGCAGTACTTC. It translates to CASSLRNRVQYF.

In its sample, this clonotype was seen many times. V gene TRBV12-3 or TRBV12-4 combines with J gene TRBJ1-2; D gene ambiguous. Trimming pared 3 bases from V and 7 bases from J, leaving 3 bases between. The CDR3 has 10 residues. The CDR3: CASSLSGYTF. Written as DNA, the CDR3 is TGTGCCAGCAGTTTGTCTGGCTACACCTTC.

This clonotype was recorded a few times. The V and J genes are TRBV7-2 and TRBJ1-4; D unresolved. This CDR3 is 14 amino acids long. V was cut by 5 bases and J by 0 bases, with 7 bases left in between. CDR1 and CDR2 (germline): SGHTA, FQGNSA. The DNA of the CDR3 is TGTGCCAGCAGCATTCAGGCAACTAATGAAAAACTGTTTTTT. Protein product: CASSIQATNEKLFF.

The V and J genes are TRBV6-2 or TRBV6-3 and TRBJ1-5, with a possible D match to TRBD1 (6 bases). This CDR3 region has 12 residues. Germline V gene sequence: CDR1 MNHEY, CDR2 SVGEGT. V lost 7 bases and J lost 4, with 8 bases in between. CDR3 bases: TGTGCCAGCAATGGACAGAATCAGCCCCAGCATTTT. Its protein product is CASNGQNQPQHF.

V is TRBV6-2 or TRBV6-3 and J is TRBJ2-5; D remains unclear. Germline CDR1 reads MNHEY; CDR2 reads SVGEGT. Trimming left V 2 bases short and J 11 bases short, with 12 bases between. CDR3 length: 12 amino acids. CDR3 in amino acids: CASSYGFGEQYF. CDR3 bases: TGTGCCAGCAGTTACGGGTTCGGTGAGCAGTACTTC.

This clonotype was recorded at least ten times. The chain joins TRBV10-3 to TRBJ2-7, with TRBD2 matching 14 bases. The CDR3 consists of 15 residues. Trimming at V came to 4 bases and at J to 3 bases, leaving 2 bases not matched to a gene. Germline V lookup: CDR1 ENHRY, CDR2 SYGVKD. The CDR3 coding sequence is TGTGCCATCAGTGCCGGACTAGCGGGGGGCTACGAGCAGTACTTC. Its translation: CAISAGLAGGYEQYF.

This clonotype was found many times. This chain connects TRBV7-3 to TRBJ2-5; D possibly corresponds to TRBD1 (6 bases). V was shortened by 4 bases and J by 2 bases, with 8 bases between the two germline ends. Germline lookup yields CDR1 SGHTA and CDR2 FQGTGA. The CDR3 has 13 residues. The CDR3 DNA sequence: TGTGCCAGCAGCTCGGACAGACAAGAGACCCAGTACTTC. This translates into CASSSDRQETQYF.

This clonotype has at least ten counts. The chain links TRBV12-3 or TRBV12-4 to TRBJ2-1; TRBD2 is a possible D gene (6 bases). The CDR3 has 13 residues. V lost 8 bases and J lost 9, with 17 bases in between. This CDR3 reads CASSQLAPGEQFF. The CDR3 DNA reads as TGTGCCAGCTCCCAACTAGCCCCCGGTGAGCAGTTCTTC.

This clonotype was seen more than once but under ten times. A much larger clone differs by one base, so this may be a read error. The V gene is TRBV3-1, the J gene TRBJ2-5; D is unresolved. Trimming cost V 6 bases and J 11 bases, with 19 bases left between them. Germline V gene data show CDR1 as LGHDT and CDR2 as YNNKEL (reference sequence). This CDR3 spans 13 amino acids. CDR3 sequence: CASRPYLANEQYF. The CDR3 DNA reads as TGTGCCAGCAGACCTTACTTAGCCAATGAGCAGTACTTC.